These T cell receptor beta chains were read from a single sample in a study of blood T cell repertoires in COVID-19. Assay: immunoSEQ multiplex PCR; the TCRdb copy retains only in-frame clones and omits some. The sample yields 300,000 to 400,000 clones, approximately 88% seen once. Material: PBMCs or T cells enriched from blood (not recorded which). The receptor source for this set is a man aged 55-75 years who had recovered from COVID-19. The CDR3 runs from the conserved cysteine through the conserved F or W. Fields, in order: D gene, clone size, V gene, J gene, CDR3 protein, CDR3 DNA. D genes are given only for firm matches. A row's size may be missing; if present it is once, few, many or a size class.

d_gene: .; abundance: .; v_gene: TRBV19; j_gene: TRBJ1-1; CDR3aa: CASSIGHSNTEAFF; CDR3nt: TGTGCCAGTAGTATAGGACATTCGAACACTGAAGCTTTCTTT
d_gene: TRBD1; abundance: .; v_gene: TRBV28; j_gene: TRBJ1-6; CDR3aa: CASSFQDRPYSPLHF; CDR3nt: TGTGCCAGCAGTTTTCAGGACAGGCCTTATTCACCCCTCCACTTT
d_gene: TRBD2; abundance: .; v_gene: TRBV6-1; j_gene: TRBJ2-2; CDR3aa: CASSQAGLSNTGELFF; CDR3nt: TGTGCCAGCAGTCAAGCGGGACTCTCGAACACCGGGGAGCTGTTTTTT
d_gene: .; abundance: once; v_gene: TRBV28; j_gene: TRBJ1-2; CDR3aa: CASTIRGGRFGYTF; CDR3nt: TGTGCCAGCACCATAAGGGGGGGGCGCTTTGGCTACACCTTC
d_gene: TRBD1; abundance: .; v_gene: TRBV3-1/TRBV3-2; j_gene: TRBJ1-5; CDR3aa: CASSPTTGENQPQHF; CDR3nt: TGTGCCAGCAGCCCTACGACAGGGGAAAACCAGCCCCAGCATTTT
d_gene: .; abundance: .; v_gene: TRBV12-3/TRBV12-4; j_gene: TRBJ2-5; CDR3aa: CASKRDTQETQYF; CDR3nt: TGTGCCAGCAAACGGGACACCCAAGAGACCCAGTACTTC
d_gene: .; abundance: .; v_gene: TRBV27; j_gene: TRBJ2-5; CDR3aa: CASSLYPYSQETQYF; CDR3nt: TGTGCCAGCAGTTTATATCCCTATAGCCAAGAGACCCAGTACTTC
d_gene: .; abundance: .; v_gene: TRBV7-2; j_gene: TRBJ1-2; CDR3aa: CASSLPLGRSANYGYTF; CDR3nt: TGTGCCAGCAGCTTGCCCCTCGGGAGGTCAGCTAACTATGGCTACACCTTC
d_gene: .; abundance: .; v_gene: TRBV2; j_gene: TRBJ2-3; CDR3aa: CASSVSVGDTQYF; CDR3nt: TGTGCCAGCAGTGTCTCCGTCGGAGATACGCAGTATTTT
d_gene: TRBD2; abundance: .; v_gene: TRBV2; j_gene: TRBJ2-1; CDR3aa: CASSDFSGSSYNEQFF; CDR3nt: TGTGCCAGCAGTGACTTTAGCGGGAGCTCCTACAATGAGCAGTTCTTC
d_gene: .; abundance: few; v_gene: TRBV21-1; j_gene: TRBJ1-1; CDR3aa: CASSKGWDRGWTEAFF; CDR3nt: TGTGCCAGCAGCAAAGGGTGGGACAGGGGGTGGACTGAAGCTTTCTTT
d_gene: TRBD2; abundance: .; v_gene: TRBV28; j_gene: TRBJ2-7; CDR3aa: CASTLTSGRYEQYF; CDR3nt: TGTGCCAGCACCCTGACTAGCGGACGATACGAGCAGTACTTC
d_gene: .; abundance: .; v_gene: TRBV29-1; j_gene: TRBJ2-6; CDR3aa: CSADSSPGANVLTF; CDR3nt: TGCAGCGCTGACAGTTCTCCTGGGGCCAACGTCCTGACTTTC
d_gene: TRBD2; abundance: .; v_gene: TRBV27; j_gene: TRBJ2-2; CDR3aa: CASSDLPSGAGGELFF; CDR3nt: TGTGCCAGCAGCGACTTACCCAGCGGGGCGGGCGGGGAGCTGTTTTTT
d_gene: TRBD1; abundance: .; v_gene: TRBV18; j_gene: TRBJ2-3; CDR3aa: CASSPLGGQGARRNTQYF; CDR3nt: TGTGCCAGCTCACCTCTTGGAGGACAGGGGGCGCGAAGGAATACGCAGTATTTT
d_gene: TRBD1; abundance: .; v_gene: TRBV29-1; j_gene: TRBJ2-7; CDR3aa: CSVVLQGAYEQYF; CDR3nt: TGCAGCGTCGTATTACAGGGGGCCTACGAGCAGTACTTC
d_gene: TRBD1; abundance: once; v_gene: TRBV18; j_gene: TRBJ2-2; CDR3aa: CASATGTGRNTGELFF; CDR3nt: TGTGCCAGCGCGACAGGGACAGGGCGGAACACCGGGGAGCTGTTTTTT
d_gene: TRBD2; abundance: .; v_gene: TRBV6-5; j_gene: TRBJ2-1; CDR3aa: CASSRLADNYNEQFF; CDR3nt: TGTGCCAGCAGCCGCCTAGCGGACAACTACAATGAGCAGTTCTTC
d_gene: .; abundance: .; v_gene: TRBV7-2; j_gene: TRBJ2-1; CDR3aa: CASSLDQGLYNEQFF; CDR3nt: TGTGCCAGCAGCTTAGACCAGGGGTTGTACAATGAGCAGTTCTTC
d_gene: TRBD1; abundance: once; v_gene: TRBV14; j_gene: TRBJ1-4; CDR3aa: CASSQDGTGIEKLFF; CDR3nt: TGTGCCAGCAGCCAAGATGGGACAGGGATTGAAAAACTGTTTTTT
d_gene: TRBD2; abundance: .; v_gene: TRBV7-9; j_gene: TRBJ2-3; CDR3aa: CASSLSLTSGRAIDTQYF; CDR3nt: TGTGCCAGCAGCTTATCACTGACTAGCGGGAGGGCCATAGATACGCAGTATTTT
d_gene: TRBD2; abundance: .; v_gene: TRBV5-1; j_gene: TRBJ2-1; CDR3aa: CASSLGASGSTDEQFF; CDR3nt: TGCGCCAGCAGCTTGGGAGCTAGCGGGAGTACCGATGAGCAGTTCTTC
d_gene: TRBD1; abundance: .; v_gene: TRBV7-8; j_gene: TRBJ1-2; CDR3aa: CASNTDRVGGYTF; CDR3nt: TGTGCCAGCAACACGGACAGGGTTGGTGGCTACACCTTC
d_gene: TRBD1; abundance: .; v_gene: TRBV18; j_gene: TRBJ2-2; CDR3aa: CASFRTGNTGELFF; CDR3nt: TGTGCCAGCTTCCGGACAGGGAACACCGGGGAGCTGTTTTTT
d_gene: TRBD1; abundance: .; v_gene: TRBV10-2; j_gene: TRBJ1-5; CDR3aa: CASRQGQGGVGPQHF; CDR3nt: TGCGCCAGCAGGCAGGGACAGGGTGGGGTAGGGCCCCAGCATTTT
d_gene: .; abundance: .; v_gene: TRBV18; j_gene: TRBJ2-1; CDR3aa: CASSPEEAGAVEQFF; CDR3nt: TGTGCCAGCTCACCAGAGGAGGCAGGGGCAGTTGAGCAGTTCTTC
d_gene: TRBD2; abundance: .; v_gene: TRBV29-1; j_gene: TRBJ2-7; CDR3aa: CSTSGLAERGNEQYF; CDR3nt: TGCAGCACCTCGGGACTAGCGGAACGAGGCAACGAGCAGTACTTC
d_gene: .; abundance: .; v_gene: TRBV2; j_gene: TRBJ1-5; CDR3aa: CASSASQVQPQHF; CDR3nt: TGTGCCAGCAGTGCTTCCCAGGTTCAGCCCCAGCATTTT
d_gene: .; abundance: .; v_gene: TRBV11-2; j_gene: TRBJ2-1; CDR3aa: CASSSGGTAGNNEQFF; CDR3nt: TGTGCCAGCAGCTCAGGGGGGACTGCTGGCAACAATGAGCAGTTCTTC
d_gene: .; abundance: .; v_gene: TRBV19; j_gene: TRBJ2-5; CDR3aa: CASTHFAGEETQYF; CDR3nt: TGTGCCAGTACCCATTTCGCAGGGGAAGAGACCCAGTACTTC
d_gene: TRBD2; abundance: .; v_gene: TRBV9; j_gene: TRBJ2-1; CDR3aa: CASSGIRTSGSNEQFF; CDR3nt: TGTGCCAGCAGCGGGATCCGGACTAGCGGGAGTAATGAGCAGTTCTTC
d_gene: TRBD1; abundance: .; v_gene: TRBV24-1; j_gene: TRBJ1-5; CDR3aa: CATSEGTDSNQPQHF; CDR3nt: TGTGCCACCAGTGAAGGGACAGACAGCAATCAGCCCCAGCATTTT
d_gene: .; abundance: .; v_gene: TRBV4-3; j_gene: TRBJ1-1; CDR3aa: CASTGMNTEAFF; CDR3nt: TGCGCCAGTACCGGGATGAACACTGAAGCTTTCTTT
d_gene: TRBD1; abundance: .; v_gene: TRBV19; j_gene: TRBJ2-1; CDR3aa: CASMGYRGYNEQFF; CDR3nt: TGTGCCAGTATGGGTTACAGGGGATACAATGAGCAGTTCTTC
d_gene: TRBD1; abundance: .; v_gene: TRBV18; j_gene: TRBJ2-7; CDR3aa: CASSPWTGGSYEQYF; CDR3nt: TGTGCCAGCTCACCCTGGACAGGGGGATCCTACGAGCAGTACTTC
d_gene: TRBD1; abundance: .; v_gene: TRBV5-1; j_gene: TRBJ1-6; CDR3aa: CASSPRDRSSYNSPLHF; CDR3nt: TGCGCCAGCAGCCCGCGGGACAGGAGCTCCTATAATTCACCCCTCCACTTT
d_gene: TRBD1; abundance: .; v_gene: TRBV28; j_gene: TRBJ2-3; CDR3aa: CASSPGQGALNTQYF; CDR3nt: TGTGCCAGCAGTCCGGGACAGGGGGCTTTAAATACGCAGTATTTT
d_gene: TRBD2; abundance: .; v_gene: TRBV4-1; j_gene: TRBJ2-3; CDR3aa: CASSQVNRGGDTQYF; CDR3nt: TGCGCCAGCAGCCAAGTGAACCGGGGGGGAGATACGCAGTATTTT
d_gene: TRBD2; abundance: .; v_gene: TRBV9; j_gene: TRBJ2-3; CDR3aa: CASSARRTSGRTDTQYF; CDR3nt: TGTGCCAGCAGCGCCCGGAGGACTAGCGGGAGGACAGATACGCAGTATTTT
d_gene: .; abundance: .; v_gene: TRBV5-1; j_gene: TRBJ2-5; CDR3aa: CASSFGQPGETQYF; CDR3nt: TGCGCCAGCAGCTTCGGCCAGCCGGGTGAGACCCAGTACTTC
d_gene: .; abundance: .; v_gene: TRBV24-1; j_gene: TRBJ2-6; CDR3aa: CATSVGQHSGANVLTF; CDR3nt: TGTGCCACCAGTGTCGGACAGCACTCTGGGGCCAACGTCCTGACTTTC
d_gene: TRBD1; abundance: once; v_gene: TRBV7-2; j_gene: TRBJ2-1; CDR3aa: CASSFTGGTLYNEQFF; CDR3nt: TGTGCCAGCAGCTTCACAGGGGGTACCCTTTACAATGAGCAGTTCTTC
d_gene: .; abundance: once; v_gene: TRBV4-1; j_gene: TRBJ2-3; CDR3aa: CASSQPPGNTQYF; CDR3nt: TGCGCCAGCAGCCAACCACCCGGGAACACGCAGTATTTT
d_gene: TRBD2; abundance: .; v_gene: TRBV28; j_gene: TRBJ2-3; CDR3aa: CASSPVGREGDTQYF; CDR3nt: TGTGCCAGCAGTCCGGTGGGGCGGGAGGGAGATACGCAGTATTTT
d_gene: .; abundance: few; v_gene: TRBV7-2; j_gene: TRBJ2-2; CDR3aa: CASRLDYHAGELFF; CDR3nt: TGTGCCAGCAGGCTCGACTACCACGCCGGGGAGCTGTTTTTT
d_gene: TRBD1; abundance: .; v_gene: TRBV7-2; j_gene: TRBJ1-3; CDR3aa: CASSRRDSTGNTIYF; CDR3nt: TGTGCCAGCAGCCGTCGGGACAGTACTGGAAACACCATATATTTT
d_gene: .; abundance: .; v_gene: TRBV5-4; j_gene: TRBJ1-2; CDR3aa: CASSLDRVGYTF; CDR3nt: TGTGCCAGCAGCTTGGACAGGGTTGGCTACACCTTC
d_gene: TRBD1; abundance: .; v_gene: TRBV28; j_gene: TRBJ2-4; CDR3aa: CASRGTGGGNIQYF; CDR3nt: TGTGCCAGCAGAGGGACAGGGGGTGGAAACATTCAGTACTTC
d_gene: TRBD2; abundance: .; v_gene: TRBV7-2; j_gene: TRBJ2-2; CDR3aa: CASSAGTSGSAGELFF; CDR3nt: TGTGCCAGCAGCGCCGGGACTAGCGGGAGCGCCGGGGAGCTGTTTTTT
d_gene: TRBD2; abundance: .; v_gene: TRBV18; j_gene: TRBJ2-5; CDR3aa: CASSPGLGGTQYF; CDR3nt: TGTGCCAGCTCACCGGGACTAGGTGGGACCCAGTACTTC
d_gene: TRBD1; abundance: .; v_gene: TRBV27; j_gene: TRBJ1-2; CDR3aa: CASSPRGRSFYGYTF; CDR3nt: TGTGCCAGCAGTCCCAGGGGGCGCAGCTTCTATGGCTACACCTTC